The rows below give T cell receptor beta chains drawn from one sample of a study of blood T cell repertoires in COVID-19. The protocol was immunoSEQ multiplex PCR, while the TCRdb copy is restricted to in-frame clones and leaves out a portion. Of just over 250,000 clones listed, less than 90% were seen once; the top ten hold 3.5% to 4.5%. Specimen: peripheral blood. Every receptor here comes from a man aged 60 to 75 who had recovered from COVID-19. Each CDR3 is given with its conserved first and last residue. The order of the fields is CDR3 protein, CDR3 DNA, D gene, J gene, V gene. The D gene is left open where the match is weak.

CDR3: CASSQVGTSANEQFF
DNA: TGTGCCAGCAGCCAAGTGGGGACTAGCGCAAATGAGCAGTTCTTC
D: TRBD2
J: TRBJ2-1
V: TRBV3-1/TRBV3-2

CDR3: CASSEAGQGVNEQFF
DNA: TGTGCCAGCAGTGAAGCGGGACAGGGGGTGAATGAGCAGTTCTTC
D: TRBD1
J: TRBJ2-1
V: TRBV6-1

CDR3: CASSLTGAGQPQHF
DNA: TGTGCCAGCAGTTTAACAGGGGCCGGACAGCCCCAGCATTTT
D: TRBD1
J: TRBJ1-5
V: TRBV27

CDR3: CAWSHVEGGHPEAFF
DNA: TGTGCCTGGAGCCACGTTGAAGGGGGACACCCTGAAGCTTTCTTT
D: NA
J: TRBJ1-1
V: TRBV30

CDR3: CASSRLAGGPDTQYF
DNA: TGTGCCAGCAGCAGACTAGCGGGGGGGCCAGATACGCAGTATTTT
D: TRBD2
J: TRBJ2-3
V: TRBV6-5

CDR3: CASSIAGTSGTMKQFF
DNA: TGTGCCAGCAGCATAGCCGGGACTAGCGGTACAATGAAGCAGTTCTTC
D: TRBD2
J: TRBJ2-1
V: TRBV9

CDR3: CASSLGSSGGETQYF
DNA: TGTGCCAGCAGCTTGGGCTCTAGCGGGGGAGAGACCCAGTACTTC
D: TRBD2
J: TRBJ2-5
V: TRBV5-5

CDR3: CASSSWARDRATGGYTF
DNA: TGTGCCAGCAGCTCCTGGGCCAGGGACAGGGCCACGGGAGGCTACACCTTC
D: TRBD1
J: TRBJ1-2
V: TRBV7-2

CDR3: CASSHITYEQYF
DNA: TGTGCCAGCAGCCACATAACCTACGAGCAGTACTTC
D: NA
J: TRBJ2-7
V: TRBV5-5

CDR3: CASSLIPGGANNQPQHF
DNA: TGTGCCAGCAGTTTGATTCCAGGGGGCGCGAACAATCAGCCCCAGCATTTT
D: TRBD1
J: TRBJ1-5
V: TRBV27